This T cell receptor beta chain comes out of a study of primary melanoma T cells and metastatic recurrence (dated by TCRdb to 2018 to 2021). As for the study more broadly: The cohort consisted of 150 to 250 primary melanomas of stage T2 to T4, each more than 1 mm thick. Histopathological grading of tumor-infiltrating lymphocytes was compared with the sequencing-derived T-cell fraction. Progression-free survival was the clinical outcome compared against the T-cell fraction measured by TCR beta sequencing. Whether patient outcome could be predicted by T-cell fraction and T-cell repertoire clonality in primary melanoma tumors was the question this study put to the test. The full study reports these points: The authors framed an effective T-cell-mediated antitumor response in primary melanoma only as a suggestion, not a demonstrated mechanism. Regardless of nodal disease, mitotic rate or ulceration status, a T-cell fraction above 20% appeared to be protective. Progression-free survival was reportedly predicted by the tumor T-cell fraction independently of age, mitotic rate, ulceration and thickness. Compared with adding any other histopathological variable to tumor thickness, adding T-cell fraction reportedly produced a bigger improvement in progression-free survival prediction.

Each patient's primary melanoma had been surgically resected and was viewed as potentially curable, though still at risk of metastatic recurrence. The method behind the library was the immunoSEQ multiplex PCR assay. Primary melanoma tumor tissue underwent high-throughput sequencing of the T-cell receptor beta chain. Per the original workflow: Repertoire analyses included TCRB CDR3 sharing between samples and the distribution of insertions and deletions. A gradient-boosted model ranked how well the T-cell fraction predicted outcome compared with histopathological variables. Sourced from immuneACCESS, this table was stored by TCRdb with only in-frame sequences that have V and J called. A share of the clones is absent; for the studies checked, an unresolved V gene accounts for under half, and the remainder has no known explanation. That table gives V, J and clone size, and the DNA gave D and trimming. Counted in this sample were under 3,500 clones; approximately 78% of them appeared once. The ten largest clones capture 20% to 25% of the sample.

Deletion took 6 bases off V and 5 bases off J, with a span of 20 bases between the germline ends. From its cysteine to its phenylalanine, the CDR3 spans 16 amino acids. Just CDR3 DNA is preserved here, 48 bases in frame from base 1. To note about this clone: It lacks a known antigen. No clone much larger than this one lies a single base away; base qualities are absent.

The chain couples TRBV23-1 to TRBJ2-1; 6 matching bases give a weak D call of TRBD1. TRBV23-1 falls under the ORF class, with uncertain function. This sequence originates from a human donor with melanoma. The specimen sequenced was melanoma tumor tissue. The CDR3 loop reads CASSQSYTGQNNEQFF. In nucleotides, the sequence is TGCGCCAGCAGCCAGTCTTACACGGGACAAAACAATGAGCAGTTCTTC.